This T cell receptor (beta chain) came from a study of shared clonotypes between healthy human individuals. General observations from the study: Sampling was confined to blood; repertoires within tissues likely differ.

PCR replicates performed on unsorted PBMC used around 0.3 ug DNA, 25,000 to 35,000 T cell genomes. Libraries were prepared by immunoSEQ multiplex PCR; TCRdb keeps only in-frame clonotypes and omits some of them. The sample lists hundreds of thousands of clones, roughly 83% occurring once. Trimming cost V 5 bases and J 6 bases; bases outside gene matches: 8. Looked up from germline, CDR1 is LNHDA and CDR2 is SQIVND (reference sequence). This CDR3 is built from 14 residues. This clone was observed once. What it binds is not known. J is TRBJ2-7 and V is TRBV19; the match to TRBD1 covers 9 bases. This sequence was found in a woman in her thirties or forties in good health. Some clones in this sample may be carry-over from other donors' samples. Sequencing was carried out using PBMCs. The CDR3 is CASSPDRGGSEQYF. As DNA, the CDR3 is TGTGCCAGTAGTCCCGACAGGGGGGGTTCCGAGCAGTACTTC. The variable domain in full, completed from reference TRBV19 and TRBJ2-7, reads DGGITQSPKYLFRKEGQNVTLSCEQNLNHDAMYWYRQDPGQGLRLIYYSQIVNDFQKGDIAEGYSVSREKKESFPLTVTSAQKNPTAFYLCASSPDRGGSEQYFGPGTRLTVT.